These 8 T cell receptor beta chains share one sample of origin, sequenced in a study of monozygotic twins with inflammatory bowel disease. For each CDR3 protein, TCRdb gives one entry from its re-call of the 5' RACE reads, without DNA. The sample's table shows a few hundred thousand distinct CDR3 sequences. The sample comprised blood. The receptors were sampled from a human donor with ulcerative colitis or Crohn's disease, or a healthy co-twin of an affected twin (not recorded which).

The rearrangement joins TRBV29-1 to TRBJ2-5; TCRdb gives TRBD1 as the D gene, but with no DNA this cannot be confirmed. The CDR3 loop spans 13 amino acids. CDR1 is SQVTM and CDR2 is ANQGSEA in the germline V gene. The CDR3: CSVTFGGQETQYF.

The V gene is TRBV5-4, the J gene TRBJ2-7. The CDR3 runs to 14 residues. The germline V gene encodes CDR1 SGHNT and CDR2 YYREEE (reference sequence). The chain's CDR3 is CASSLETGAYEQYF.

The V and J genes are TRBV6-2 or TRBV6-3 and TRBJ2-3. The germline V gene encodes CDR1 MNHEY and CDR2 SVGEGT. This CDR3 region has 11 residues. The CDR3 spells CASSFGHTQYF.

V usage is TRBV20-1 and J usage is TRBJ2-2. The germline CDR1 and CDR2 sequences are DFQATT and SNEGSKA (reference sequence). The CDR3 has 12 residues. CDR3 in amino acids: CSVRMYTGELFF.

V usage is TRBV6-5 and J usage is TRBJ2-1; TCRdb selects TRBD2, and the lack of DNA leaves this call unchecked. Germline V gene data show CDR1 as MNHEY and CDR2 as SVGAGI. The CDR3 contains 16 residues. CDR3: CASSYYPGPSRNEQFF.

The chain uses TRBV6-2 or TRBV6-3 and TRBJ2-1; TCRdb proposes TRBD1, but this gene call is untestable without DNA. This CDR3 spans 15 amino acids. Germline V gene sequence: CDR1 MNHEY, CDR2 SVGEGT. CDR3 protein: CASSYMGQGLGEQFF.

J is TRBJ2-2 and V is TRBV15; the TCRdb call, TRBD2, lacks DNA for checking. The CDR3 contains 16 residues. CDR1 and CDR2 (germline): LNHNV, YYDKDF (reference sequence). CDR3 sequence reads: CATSRPGTTNTGELFF.

The V call is TRBV30, the J call TRBJ1-5; TCRdb lists TRBD1, though no DNA is available to test this call. The V gene's germline CDR1 is GTSNPN and CDR2 SVGIG (reference sequence). The CDR3 has 12 residues. The CDR3 sequence is CAWRTGGQPQHF.